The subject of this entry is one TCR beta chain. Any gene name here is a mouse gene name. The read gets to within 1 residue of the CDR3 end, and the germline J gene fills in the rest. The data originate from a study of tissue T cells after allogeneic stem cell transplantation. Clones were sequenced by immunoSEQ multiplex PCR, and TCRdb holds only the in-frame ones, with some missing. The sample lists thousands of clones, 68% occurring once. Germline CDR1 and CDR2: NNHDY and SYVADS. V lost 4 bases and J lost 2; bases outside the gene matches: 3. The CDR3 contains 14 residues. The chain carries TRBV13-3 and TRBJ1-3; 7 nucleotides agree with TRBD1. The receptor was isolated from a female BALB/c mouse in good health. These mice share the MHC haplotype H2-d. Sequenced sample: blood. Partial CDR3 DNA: TGTGCCAGCAGTTTAGGGGGCGCTGGAAATACGCTCTAT. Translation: CASSLGGAGNTLY. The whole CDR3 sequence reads CASSLGGAGNTLYF.